This note documents a single T cell receptor beta chain sequence. The CDR3 has 14 amino acids. Germline assignment: CDR1 MNHEY and CDR2 SMNVEV (reference sequence). V lost 5 bases and J lost 4; bases outside the gene matches: 2. How the authors handled the data: Counts of nucleated cells, estimated from reference gene primer amplification, were obtained. The table came from immunoSEQ multiplex PCR; TCRdb's copy has only in-frame clones and leaves some out. That table is the source of V, J and clone size, and D and trimming were worked out from the DNA. Seen here are roughly 150,000 clones, about 80% observed once, and the top ten hold around 1.6%. This entry belongs to a study of blood T cell repertoires in COVID-19. Across the study: From T cells, B-cell-depleted T cells, or PBMCs came the material, which was cDNA or gDNA.

The specimen sequenced was PBMCs or T cells enriched from blood (not recorded which). The clonotype originates from a young woman who had been exposed to COVID-19. The chain recombines TRBV27 with TRBJ2-2, with TRBD1 matching 9 bases. CDR3 amino acids: CASSNRGLTGELFF. The CDR3 DNA is TGTGCCAGCAGTAACAGGGGGCTCACCGGGGAGCTGTTTTTT.